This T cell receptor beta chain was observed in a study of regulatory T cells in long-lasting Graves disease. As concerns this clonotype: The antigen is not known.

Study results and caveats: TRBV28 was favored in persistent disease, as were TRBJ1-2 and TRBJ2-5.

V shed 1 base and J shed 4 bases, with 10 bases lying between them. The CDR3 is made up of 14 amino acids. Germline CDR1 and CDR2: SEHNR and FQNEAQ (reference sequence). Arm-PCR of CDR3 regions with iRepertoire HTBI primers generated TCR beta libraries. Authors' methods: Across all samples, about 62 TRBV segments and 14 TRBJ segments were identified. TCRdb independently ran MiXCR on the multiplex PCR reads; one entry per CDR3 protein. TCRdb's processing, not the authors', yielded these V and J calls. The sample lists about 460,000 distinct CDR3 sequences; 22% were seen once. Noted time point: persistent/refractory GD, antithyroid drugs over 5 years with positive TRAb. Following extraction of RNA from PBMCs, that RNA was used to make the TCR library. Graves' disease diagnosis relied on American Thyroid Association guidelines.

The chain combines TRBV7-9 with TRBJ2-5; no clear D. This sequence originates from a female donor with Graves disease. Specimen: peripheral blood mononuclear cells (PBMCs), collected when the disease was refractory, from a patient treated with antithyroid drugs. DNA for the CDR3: TGTGCCAGCAGCTTAGGAGTCCTTGGAGAGACCCAGTACTTC. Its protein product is CASSLGVLGETQYF. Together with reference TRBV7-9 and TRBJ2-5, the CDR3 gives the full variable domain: DTGVSQNPRHKITKRGQNVTFRCDPISEHNRLYWYRQTLGQGPEFLTYFQNEAQLEKSRLLSDRFSAERPKGSFSTLEIQRTEQGDSAMYLCASSLGVLGETQYFGPGTRLLVL.